The present T cell receptor beta chain was sequenced within a study of cytomegalovirus exposure and HLA in healthy donors. The study's findings and limits: When a later analysis compared HLA-associated TCR beta chains with equally common others, the HLA-associated chains turned out to be more clonally expanded and to have lower generation probabilities. A later analysis found TCR association rates differed by HLA locus, highest for DRB1 and lowest for HLA-C.

This clone was detected a few times. No antigen is known for it. The primer mix had 60 Vbeta and 13 Jbeta primers. Using immunoSEQ multiplex PCR, the repertoire was profiled, and TCRdb retains in-frame clones only, with some absent. The sample consists of some 110,000 clones, 9.5% of them appearing once. CDR1 is SGHTA and CDR2 is FQGNSA in the germline V gene. CDR3 length: 15 amino acids. Losses at the gene ends were 5 bases for V and 4 bases for J; bases not matched to a gene: 10. All donors participated as healthy donors of bone marrow. The V gene is TRBV7-2, the J gene TRBJ1-2; 7 bases line up with TRBD1. This TCR was recovered from a young man in good health and CMV-seronegative. Sequencing was done on a sample of PBMCs. CDR3 coding DNA: TGTGCCAGCAGCCCGGGACAGTCTCTTTCCTATGGCTACACCTTC. Amino acids: CASSPGQSLSYGYTF.